This T cell receptor (beta chain) is from a study of CD8 T cells in Susac syndrome. On the study more broadly: Treatment at blood withdrawal was none, corticosteroids, or intravenous immunoglobulin alone in Susac syndrome patients.

The TEMRA cells underwent FACS enrichment, while the CD8+ and CD4+ T cells underwent negative isolation. Trimming removed 3 bases at V and 0 bases at J, with 14 bases between. The CDR3 is 16 amino acids. Reverse transcription of about 0.45 to 1 ug RNA was performed with random hexamers. Amplification of TCR beta CDR3 was carried out by immunoSEQ multiplex PCR, which covered 54 Vbeta and 13 Jbeta segments. TCRdb recomputed calls from the immunoSEQ multiplex PCR reads with MiXCR, one row per CDR3 protein. The sample carries 240,000 or so distinct CDR3 sequences, 90% to 97% recorded once. The clonotype comes from a human donor with Susac syndrome. This chain joins TRBV12-3 or TRBV12-4 and TRBJ2-5; D is ambiguous. The specimen was CD4+ T cells from PBMCs. The CDR3 sequence is CASSLGLQIHQETQYF. CDR3 sequence (DNA): TGTGCCAGCAGTTTGGGCTTACAGATTCACCAAGAGACCCAGTACTTC.